One sample yielded the 26 T cell receptor beta chains listed below, sequenced in a study of human T cells and chemical hapten exposure (dated by TCRdb to the early 2020s). Receptor amplification or capture employed RACE. The data were produced on a NextSeq 500. TCRdb applied fastp at Q25 and MiXCR to the public reads, then kept only in-frame beta chains. Duplicate CDR3 protein sequences are folded into a single record with the most common DNA and genes. This sample gives around 56,000 distinct CDR3 sequences in total; 9.5% to 10% of them show up just once. The top ten clones comprise around 10% of the sample. The sample's time point label, decoded: pre-sensitization, week 0. The sample's treatment or condition label, in plain terms: therapeutic diphenylcyclopropenone sensitization with weekly scalp DPC. Sequenced here: whole blood, sampled in connection with sensitization to the hapten diphenylcyclopropenone (DPC). The receptors derive from a man aged 35 to 55 with alopecia areata. Some clones in this sample may be carry-over from other donors' samples.

This clonotype has a handful of counts. The rearrangement links TRBV20-1 to TRBJ2-3; the D call may be TRBD1 or TRBD2 (5 bases each). The germline gives CDR1 DFQATT, CDR2 SNEGSKA (reference sequence). This CDR3 comprises 13 residues. V dropped 4 bases and J dropped 4 bases, with 12 bases sitting between them. CDR3 sequence reads: CSAKWLGADTQYF. The CDR3 DNA reads TGCAGTGCTAAATGGCTGGGGGCAGATACGCAGTATTTT.

This clonotype was found a few times. The rearrangement uses TRBV13 and TRBJ2-1, with 7 bases aligning to TRBD2. The V and J ends lost 8 bases and 2 bases, in that order; junction bases with no gene match: 6. Looked up from germline, CDR1 is PRHDT and CDR2 is FYEKMQ (reference sequence). The length of the CDR3 is 14 residues. The CDR3 loop is CASLRGGAYNEQFF. Here the CDR3 DNA reads TGTGCCAGCTTGAGGGGAGGGGCCTACAATGAGCAGTTCTTC. Complete variable domain (other parts from reference TRBV13 and TRBJ2-1): AAGVIQSPRHLIKEKRETATLKCYPIPRHDTVYWYQQGPGQDPQFLISFYEKMQSDKGSIPDRFSAQQFSDYHSELNMSSLELGDSALYFCASLRGGAYNEQFFGPGTRLTVL.

The gene calls are TRBV12-3 or TRBV12-4 and TRBJ2-3, with TRBD2 matching over 8 bases. V shed 2 bases, J shed 5 bases, and the junction held 6 bases outside the gene matches. This CDR3 spans 15 amino acids. This chain's CDR3 is CASSLHGRALDTQYF. The CDR3 DNA sequence: TGTGCCAGCAGTTTACACGGGAGGGCCTTAGATACGCAGTATTTT.

This clonotype was counted only a few times. The chain uses TRBV9 and TRBJ1-1, with D maybe TRBD1 (5 bases). V was trimmed by 3 bases and J by 0 bases, leaving 9 bases between them. The CDR3 spans 14 residues. Germline V lookup: CDR1 SGDLS, CDR2 YYNGEE. CDR3 coding DNA: TGTGCCAGCAGCGCGGGACTCCTGAACACTGAAGCTTTCTTT. It yields the protein CASSAGLLNTEAFF.

The rearrangement links TRBV28 to TRBJ1-1; D gene uncertain. CDR3 size: 13 residues. Trimming removed 2 bases at V and 0 bases at J, with 4 bases between. Germline V gene sequence: CDR1 MDHEN, CDR2 SYDVKM. In DNA, the CDR3 is TGTGCCAGCAGTTTAACCCTGAACACTGAAGCTTTCTTT. It codes for CASSLTLNTEAFF.

The chain employs TRBV6-6 and TRBJ2-7; maybe TRBD1 (6 bases). V was pared by 0 bases and J by 3 bases, with 9 bases between. The CDR3 loop spans 14 amino acids. From germline, CDR1 is MNHNY and CDR2 SVGAGI (reference sequence). CDR3 coding DNA: TGTGCCAGCAGTTACTCTGGGGGCCTCTACGAGCAGTACTTC. It yields the protein CASSYSGGLYEQYF.

This clonotype was detected a few times. This chain uses TRBV20-1 with TRBJ2-4; 9 positions agree with TRBD2. CDR3 length: 15 residues. V dropped 0 bases and J dropped 4; count of bases not matched to a gene: 4. Per the germline V gene, CDR1 is DFQATT and CDR2 is SNEGSKA (reference sequence). The CDR3: CSARDTTSGKNIQYF. The DNA for the CDR3 is TGCAGTGCTAGAGACACGACTAGCGGTAAAAACATTCAGTACTTC.

The gene calls are TRBV3-1 and TRBJ2-7, with TRBD1 matching over 7 bases. This CDR3 has 14 amino acids. The germline V gene encodes CDR1 LGHDT and CDR2 YNNKEL (reference sequence). The V gene end was trimmed by 6 bases and the J gene end by 1 base; junction bases not matched to a gene: 6. CDR3 loop: CASSPTTGSYEQYF. Here the CDR3 DNA reads TGTGCCAGCAGTCCTACGACAGGGTCCTACGAGCAGTACTTC.

This clonotype was seen a few times. This chain connects TRBV12-3 or TRBV12-4 to TRBJ2-6; no clear D. This CDR3 comprises 14 residues. V was cut by 4 bases and J by 4 bases, with 8 bases left in between. The CDR3 protein is CASSSLSGANVLTF. DNA of the CDR3: TGTGCCAGCAGTTCTCTCTCGGGGGCCAACGTCCTGACTTTC.

This clonotype was counted many times. V usage is TRBV7-9 and J usage is TRBJ2-3; 7 bases line up with TRBD1. Germline V gene data show CDR1 as SEHNR and CDR2 as FQNEAQ (reference sequence). CDR3 size: 15 residues. V shed 5 bases, J shed 2 bases, and the junction held 7 bases outside the gene matches. CDR3: CASSPGTAHTDTQYF. The CDR3 region has the DNA TGTGCCAGCAGCCCGGGGACAGCCCACACAGATACGCAGTATTTT.

This clonotype was detected a few times. V is TRBV30 and J is TRBJ1-2; D gene ambiguous. V shed 2 bases and J shed 0 bases, with 7 bases lying between them. Germline V lookup: CDR1 GTSNPN, CDR2 SVGIG (reference sequence). The CDR3 extends over 13 amino acids. The CDR3 loop is CAWSFSTNYGYTF. For the CDR3, the DNA is TGTGCCTGGAGTTTTAGTACTAACTATGGCTACACCTTC.

This clonotype was counted ten times or more. The J gene is TRBJ1-5, the V gene TRBV4-2, with D hard to call. The CDR3 runs 15 residues. Germline loops: CDR1 LGHNA, CDR2 YNFKEQ. Trimming shortened V by 0 bases and J by 6 bases, and 12 bases separated the two germline ends. The CDR3 loop is CASSQDFGVTQPQHF. CDR3 nucleotide sequence: TGTGCCAGCAGCCAAGATTTCGGGGTCACTCAGCCCCAGCATTTT.

This clonotype was recorded at least ten times. The chain combines TRBV15 with TRBJ1-4; D not certain. The CDR3 is made up of 13 amino acids. Germline CDR1 is LNHNV and CDR2 is YYDKDF (reference sequence). V dropped 3 bases and J dropped 8 bases, with 10 bases sitting between them. CDR3 bases: TGTGCCACCAGCAGGGAATACAGAGAAAAACTGTTTTTT. Its protein product is CATSREYREKLFF. The full variable domain, in which reference TRBV15 and TRBJ1-4 provide the parts outside the CDR3, is DAMVIQNPRYQVTQFGKPVTLSCSQTLNHNVMYWYQQKSSQAPKLLFHYYDKDFNNEADTPDNFQSRRPNTSFCFLDIRSPGLGDTAMYLCATSREYREKLFFGSGTQLSVL.

This clonotype was recorded many times. The CDR3 spells CASSQGGTSGRSSYEQYF. The CDR3 nucleotides are TGCGCCAGCAGCCAAGGTGGGACTAGCGGGAGGAGCTCCTACGAGCAGTACTTC. The chain combines TRBV4-1 with TRBJ2-7, with 15 bases fitting TRBD2. This CDR3 comprises 18 residues. V was pared by 1 base and J by 0 bases, with 4 bases of the junction left unmatched. Germline V CDR1 and CDR2: MGHRA, YSYEKL.

Ten or more counts support this clonotype. This chain uses TRBV24-1 with TRBJ2-1; no definite D call. The CDR3 loop spans 11 amino acids. From germline, CDR1 is KGHDR and CDR2 SFDVKD. V was pared by 5 bases and J by 7 bases, with 5 bases between. The CDR3 reads CATSVVNEQFF. CDR3 bases: TGTGCCACCAGTGTCGTAAATGAGCAGTTCTTC.

This clonotype has at least ten counts. The chain recombines TRBV19 with TRBJ1-2; no clear D. The germline V gene encodes CDR1 LNHDA and CDR2 SQIVND (reference sequence). CDR3 length equals 9 residues. Trimming took 8 bases from V and 6 from J, leaving 4 bases between them. The CDR3 spells CASGDGYTF. The CDR3 bases are TGTGCCAGTGGCGATGGCTACACCTTC. Full variable domain (outside the CDR3, taken from reference TRBV19 and TRBJ1-2): DGGITQSPKYLFRKEGQNVTLSCEQNLNHDAMYWYRQDPGQGLRLIYYSQIVNDFQKGDIAEGYSVSREKKESFPLTVTSAQKNPTAFYLCASGDGYTFGSGTRLTVV.

This clonotype was counted between two and nine times. The chain links TRBV7-8 to TRBJ1-4; maybe TRBD1 (6 bases). The V gene lost 5 bases and the J gene lost 8 bases, with 12 bases spanning the gap. This CDR3 is 13 amino acids long. Germline V lookup: CDR1 SGHVS, CDR2 FQNEAQ. The CDR3 bases are TGTGCCAGCAGCGGAGACAGGCAAGAAAAACTGTTTTTT. The encoded protein is CASSGDRQEKLFF.

V usage is TRBV3-1 and J usage is TRBJ2-1; tentatively, D is TRBD1 (6 bases). The length of the CDR3 is 13 residues. Germline V lookup: CDR1 LGHDT, CDR2 YNNKEL (reference sequence). V lost 5 bases and J 13 bases, leaving 18 bases between the germline ends. The chain's CDR3 is CASSSRTGTIQFF. CDR3 bases: TGTGCCAGCAGCTCCCGGACCGGGACAATCCAGTTCTTC.

The CDR3 region is CASTHGQGRQTQYF. In DNA form, the CDR3 reads TGTGCCAGCACCCACGGACAGGGGAGACAGACCCAGTACTTC. The V call is TRBV12-3 or TRBV12-4, the J call TRBJ2-5; 9 nucleotides match TRBD1. V was pared by 7 bases and J by 6 bases, with 9 bases of the junction left unmatched. The CDR3 totals 14 residues.

This clonotype was found many times. The CDR3 DNA follows: TGCAGCGTTGTCATTACAGGAGAGACCCAGTACTTC. Translation: CSVVITGETQYF. The V call is TRBV29-1, the J call TRBJ2-5; possible D gene TRBD1, 5 bases. With 4 bases removed from V and 4 bases from J, the gap between germline ends came to 10 bases. The CDR3 is 12 amino acids. Per the germline V gene, CDR1 is SQVTM and CDR2 is ANQGSEA.

In this sample, this clonotype turned up a few times. The chain combines TRBV14 with TRBJ2-1; D is possibly TRBD1 (5 bases). CDR3 length equals 13 residues. V lost 2 bases, J lost 8 bases, and 10 bases lay in between. From germline, CDR1 is SGHDN and CDR2 FVKESK. CDR3 sequence (DNA): TGTGCCAGCAGCCAAAGGGAAGGGGATGAGCAGTTCTTC. This gives the protein CASSQREGDEQFF.

This clonotype was observed a handful of times. The chain carries TRBV18 and TRBJ2-1; the match to TRBD2 covers 12 bases. The CDR3 has 16 amino acids. V lost 4 bases and J lost 6; bases outside the gene matches: 7. The V gene's germline CDR1 is KGHSH and CDR2 LQKENI. This CDR3 is CASSRRTSGKVNEQFF. The CDR3 nucleotides read TGTGCCAGCTCACGGCGGACTAGCGGGAAGGTCAATGAGCAGTTCTTC.

The rearrangement uses TRBV5-1 and TRBJ1-1; D remains ambiguous. This CDR3 has 13 residues. Trimming stripped 4 bases from V and 4 bases from J, with 11 bases between. Looked up from germline, CDR1 is SGHRS and CDR2 is YFSETQ. CDR3 bases: TGCGCCAGCAGCGGCCTCCGGACCACTGAAGCTTTCTTT. Translating gives CASSGLRTTEAFF.

The J gene is TRBJ1-4, the V gene TRBV11-2; D call uncertain. Trimming cost V 8 bases and J 6 bases, with 16 bases left between them. The length of the CDR3 is 14 residues. Germline CDR1 SGHAT, CDR2 FQNNGV. The CDR3 spells CASQFRTDDEKLFF. CDR3 sequence (DNA): TGTGCCAGCCAATTTCGGACGGACGATGAAAAACTGTTTTTT.

This clonotype was detected ten times or more. The rearrangement links TRBV6-5 to TRBJ1-1, with 9 bases identical to TRBD1. CDR1 and CDR2 from the germline V gene are MNHEY and SVGAGI. The CDR3 covers 16 residues. Trimming took 5 bases from V and 5 from J; bases not matched to a gene: 12. CDR3 protein: CASSPTGGPGGTEAFF. The CDR3 DNA reads TGTGCCAGCAGTCCCACAGGGGGCCCCGGGGGGACTGAAGCTTTCTTT.

This clonotype was counted a few times. The chain combines TRBV20-1 with TRBJ2-7; D is unclear. The CDR3 runs 11 residues. The V gene's germline CDR1 is DFQATT and CDR2 SNEGSKA (reference sequence). Trimming removed 3 bases from V and 3 bases from J, with 6 bases in between. Written as DNA, the CDR3 is TGCAGTGCTAGCCGTGTCTACGAGCAGTACTTC. It codes for CSASRVYEQYF.